The entry that follows covers one T cell receptor beta chain sequence. Its antigen is not yet known. The sample holds no much larger clone one base away, and base qualities are not on file. This entry comes from a study of memory CD4+ T cells and cytomegalovirus serostatus (dated by TCRdb to about 2019). Broadly, across the study: The cohort included approximately 35 healthy adults from Belgium, of whom 9 were CMV seropositive and approximately 24 were CMV seronegative. To replicate a published TCR-based CMV serostatus classifier, the study sequenced CD4+ memory TCRbeta repertoires from a Belgian cohort whose cytomegalovirus serostatus was known. Paper-wide results and their limitations: Of 164 previously reported CMV-associated TCRbeta sequences, some 67 appeared in the CD4+ memory repertoires, each in one to five individuals. A median bootstrapped AUC of roughly 0.94 with a 95% CI of 0.76-1.00 was achieved on the Belgian cohort by the original-framework classifier. Only CD4+CD45RO+ memory cells were sequenced, in contrast to the original study, which included naive and memory CD4+ and CD8+ populations. The results were interpreted as suggesting that the CMV-associated TCR signature is mostly present in the CD4+ memory repertoire. CMV serostatus prediction reached a median bootstrapped AUC of about 0.94 with the original framework and 0.91 with a US-trained random forest.

Genomic DNA was extracted from sorted cells with the Quick-DNA Microprep Kit. Amplification of TCRbeta DNA was done with the immunoSEQ hsTCRbeta kit, following the protocol from the manufacturer. TCRbeta libraries were sequenced on an Illumina MiSeq instrument. In the authors' own workflow: After out-of-frame sequences were removed, some 2 million distinct TCRbeta sequences remained, averaging about 66,813 per individual. Each individual was scored using the number of 150 to 200 previously reported CMV-associated TCRbeta sequences that the individual carried and the total number of productive distinct TCRbeta sequences. A beta-binomial model was reimplemented in Python, and scikit-learn random forests with default parameters were trained on data from the US cohort. Classifier performance on the Belgian cohort was summarized as median AUC with percentile confidence intervals calculated over 10,000 bootstrap iterations. TCRdb carries this immuneACCESS record with in-frame sequences only. Its versions omit some clonotypes, under half of them owing to an unresolved V gene in the studies checked, with the rest unexplained. V and J calls and clone size are those listed in that table; D and trimming were worked out from the DNA. For this sample the table gives about 46,000 clones, of which approximately 78% were detected only once. The ten largest clones capture around 0.91% of the sample.

A FACSAria II was used to sort memory CD4+ T cells, defined as single viable CD3+CD4+CD8-CD45RO+ cells. To determine CMV serostatus, a Roche Elecsys assay was used that detects serum IgG against CMV pp150, pp28, p38 and p52. Once the samples were thawed, total CD4+ T cells were enriched through positive selection using CD4 magnetic microbeads. The samples came from a different study that was designed specifically to examine the CD4+ T cell memory repertoire. Peripheral blood mononuclear cells were isolated and cryopreserved according to standard operating procedures, and serum was kept at -80 degrees C. The staining used CD3-PerCP (BW264/56), CD4-APC (RPA-T4), CD45RO-PE (UCHT1) and CD8-Pacific Orange (3B5) antibodies, and Sytox blue was used to exclude non-viable cells. Sequences were obtained from memory CD4+ T cells from blood. The source of this sequence is an adult in good health and CMV-seronegative.

Read as DNA, the sequence is TGCGCCAGCAGTCGAGCGGGGAACTCCTACGAGCAGTACTTC. Its product reads: CASSRAGNSYEQYF. The chain is encoded by TRBV23-1 joined to TRBJ2-7; 7 of the junction bases match TRBD2. TRBV23-1 has ORF status, its function being uncertain. Relative to germline, V is missing 4 bases and J is missing 0 bases, with 3 bases of the junction outside any gene match. Spanning cysteine to phenylalanine, the CDR3 consists of 14 amino acids. The entry retains the CDR3 DNA only, 42 bases that are in frame from base 1.